These T cell receptor beta chains were read from a single sample in a study of beta chain features in type 1 diabetes. Assay used: immunoSEQ multiplex PCR; TCRdb lists only in-frame clones, some missing. The table records about 140,000 clones, less than 11% of them present only once. The material sequenced was naive CD4+ T cells from blood. Every receptor here comes from a man aged 18 to 29 in good health. CDR3s include the opening cysteine and the closing phenylalanine or tryptophan. A D gene is named only where the DNA matches it firmly. A row's size may be missing; if present it is once, few, many or a size class.

TRBD1 TRBJ1-1 TRBV6-5 NA TGTGCCAGCAGTCGGACAGGGAAAGACACTGAAGCTTTCTTT CASSRTGKDTEAFF
TRBD2 TRBJ2-5 TRBV2 NA TGTGCCAGCAGTGCCCTGGGTCTGGGGGGGGAGACCCAGTACTTC CASSALGLGGETQYF
TRBD2 TRBJ2-1 TRBV10-2 NA TGCGCCAGCAGTGGATCACTAGCGGGGGAAGGCGAGCAGTTCTTC CASSGSLAGEGEQFF
NA TRBJ2-5 TRBV6-1 few TGTGCCAACTATGACAGCCACGGGGAGACCCAGTACTTC CANYDSHGETQYF
TRBD1 TRBJ1-4 TRBV6-5 NA TGTGCCAGCAGTTACTCGAGACAGGGTAGTGAAAAACTGTTTTTT CASSYSRQGSEKLFF
NA TRBJ1-4 TRBV6-6 NA TGTGCCAGCAGTTACCCACCGACAGTCCCTAATGAAAAACTGTTTTTT CASSYPPTVPNEKLFF
TRBD1 TRBJ2-7 TRBV11-2 NA TGTGCCAGCAGCTTACCAGGACAGGGGAGCTCCTACGAGCAGTACTTC CASSLPGQGSSYEQYF
NA TRBJ2-3 TRBV5-1 few TGCGCCAGCGGCGACAACACAGATACGCAGTATTTT CASGDNTDTQYF
NA TRBJ2-3 TRBV7-2 NA TGTGCCAGCAGCTTAGTATGGGGGCGCACAGATACGCAGTATTTT CASSLVWGRTDTQYF
NA TRBJ1-2 TRBV28 few TGTGCCAGCAGTCCCAGGGCAAACTATGGCTACACCTTC CASSPRANYGYTF
NA TRBJ2-1 TRBV30 many TGTGCCTGGAGTGTGTCTTACAATGAGCAGTTCTTC CAWSVSYNEQFF
NA TRBJ1-2 TRBV5-4 few TGTGCCAGCAGCTTGTTCCCCGAGGGCTATGGCTACACCTTC CASSLFPEGYGYTF
NA TRBJ2-7 TRBV2 NA TGTGCCAGCACCCAAATGGAGGGAATGGGCTACGAGCAGTACTTC CASTQMEGMGYEQYF
NA TRBJ1-2 TRBV6-1 few TGTGCCAGCAGTGGGGCAGAAGACTATGGCTACACCTTC CASSGAEDYGYTF
TRBD1 TRBJ1-4 TRBV28 NA TGTGCCAGCCTGGGACAGGGCAAAGAAAAACTGTTTTTT CASLGQGKEKLFF
TRBD1 TRBJ2-2 TRBV25-1 NA TGTGCCAGCTCGACAGGGGGCGGCCCCCGCACCGGGGAGCTGTTTTTT CASSTGGGPRTGELFF
NA TRBJ1-5 TRBV2 few TGTGCCAGCAGGGCAGGGTTTTCCAATCAGCCCCAGCATTTT CASRAGFSNQPQHF
NA TRBJ1-4 TRBV7-2 few TGTGCCAGCAGCCTCGTAACAGGCCTTAATTCCGAAAAACTGTTTTTT CASSLVTGLNSEKLFF
NA TRBJ2-1 TRBV20-1 NA TGCAGTGCTAGAGCGGGGTACGAGCAGTTCTTC CSARAGYEQFF
TRBD1 TRBJ2-6 TRBV7-9 NA TGTGCCAGCAGGTTGGGACAGGGAGACTCTGGGGCCAACGTCCTGACTTTC CASRLGQGDSGANVLTF
TRBD1 TRBJ1-2 TRBV27 few TGTGCCAGCAGTTTTACCGACAGGGCAAACTATGGCTACACCTTC CASSFTDRANYGYTF
TRBD1 TRBJ1-2 TRBV6-1 few TGTGCCAGCAGTGGACCGACAGGGAACTATGGCTACACCTTC CASSGPTGNYGYTF
NA TRBJ1-1 TRBV27 NA TGTGCCAGCAGTTACAGGGAAAACACTGAAGCTTTCTTT CASSYRENTEAFF
TRBD1 TRBJ1-2 TRBV6-5 few TGTGCCAGCAGTTACTCTGGGGACAGGGGTGGAGGCTACACCTTC CASSYSGDRGGGYTF
TRBD1 TRBJ1-3 TRBV5-6 NA TGTGCCAGCAGCCCCCGGACAGGGAGTGGAAACACCATATATTTT CASSPRTGSGNTIYF
NA TRBJ1-6 TRBV27 few TGTGCCAGCAGTTTTGGCGCAGGGGTTAATTCACCCCTCCACTTT CASSFGAGVNSPLHF
NA TRBJ2-5 TRBV29-1 few TGCAGCGTTGGGCTGCGTCTTGGGGCGATTGAGCAGTACTTC CSVGLRLGAIEQYF
NA TRBJ1-3 TRBV25-1 NA TGTGCCAGCAGCCTGTCCCAGGGCAGCGGAAACACCATATATTTT CASSLSQGSGNTIYF
TRBD1 TRBJ1-2 TRBV29-1 many TGCAGCGTCTCAACGGGACAGACCTATGGCTACACCTTC CSVSTGQTYGYTF
TRBD1 TRBJ1-2 TRBV5-1 few TGCGCCAGCAGCTCTCGAGGACAGGGAGAGTTAAATGGCTACACCTTC CASSSRGQGELNGYTF
TRBD1 TRBJ1-2 TRBV4-3 NA TGCGCCAGCAGCCAAGTGTCAGGGGGCGGCTATGGCTACACCTTC CASSQVSGGGYGYTF
TRBD2 TRBJ2-3 TRBV5-1 NA TGCGCCAGCAGCACGACTAGCGGGGGGCCCACAGATACGCAGTATTTT CASSTTSGGPTDTQYF
TRBD1 TRBJ2-1 TRBV9 NA TGTGCCAGCAGCACTGGGACAGCCGACAATGAGCAGTTCTTC CASSTGTADNEQFF
TRBD2 TRBJ2-3 TRBV9 NA TGTGCCAGCACGAGCGGGGGTAGCACAGATACGCAGTATTTT CASTSGGSTDTQYF
NA TRBJ2-7 TRBV4-3 few TGCGCCAGCAGCCAAGCCCCCCACGGGGATCCCGAGCAGTACTTC CASSQAPHGDPEQYF
NA TRBJ1-2 TRBV4-1 once TGCGCCAGCAGCCAAGGGGAGACAGGAGTTTATGGCTACACCTTC CASSQGETGVYGYTF
NA TRBJ1-6 TRBV30 many TGTGCCTGGAGTGTCGTTTCACCCCTCCACTTT CAWSVVSPLHF
NA TRBJ2-5 TRBV30 many TGTGCCTGGAACCCAGGCATAGAGACCCAGTACTTC CAWNPGIETQYF
NA TRBJ1-4 TRBV6-1 NA TGTGCCAGCAGCACAGGGTCTAATGAAAAACTGTTTTTT CASSTGSNEKLFF
TRBD1 TRBJ2-1 TRBV9 few TGTGCCAGCAGCCCACGCGCGGGACAGGGAGGGGTTTATGAGCAGTTCTTC CASSPRAGQGGVYEQFF
TRBD2 TRBJ2-5 TRBV4-2 few TGTGCCAGCAGCCAAACTAGCGGGGGGGAAAAAGAGACCCAGTACTTC CASSQTSGGEKETQYF
NA TRBJ1-3 TRBV27 NA TGTGCCAGCCGCAGAACAGGCTCTGGAAACACCATATATTTT CASRRTGSGNTIYF
TRBD1 TRBJ1-1 TRBV5-6 few TGTGCCAGCGACAAAAGACAGGGTCGCGGCACTGAAGCTTTCTTT CASDKRQGRGTEAFF
TRBD1 TRBJ2-7 TRBV6-1 few TGTGCCACCGCCTCGGGACAGGGCTACGAGCAGTACTTC CATASGQGYEQYF
NA TRBJ2-7 TRBV7-2 few TGTGCCAGCAGCTATCAGGGGGAGCAGTACTTC CASSYQGEQYF
NA TRBJ2-7 TRBV2 NA TGTGCCAGCAGTGAAGCAGGGGCGGTCCCCGAGCAGTACTTC CASSEAGAVPEQYF
TRBD2 TRBJ2-3 TRBV9 NA TGTGCCAGCAGCGTAGCTACTAGCGGGTCCACAGATACGCAGTATTTT CASSVATSGSTDTQYF
TRBD1 TRBJ1-2 TRBV6-5 NA TGTGCCAGCAGCCGACAGGGGACCTATGGCTACACCTTC CASSRQGTYGYTF
NA TRBJ2-5 TRBV7-2 few TGTGCCAGCAGCTCCCCCGCCTCGGGGAGGGAGACCCAGTACTTC CASSSPASGRETQYF
NA TRBJ1-5 TRBV19 few TGTGCCAGTAGTCCGGGGGGGTTATGGCAGCCCCAGCATTTT CASSPGGLWQPQHF
NA TRBJ2-7 TRBV7-9 NA TGTGCCAGCAGCACCACCGGACTTTCCTACGAGCAGTACTTC CASSTTGLSYEQYF
TRBD2 TRBJ2-7 TRBV25-1 NA TGTGCCAGCAGTCCCCCGGGGGGGCGTTCCTACGAGCAGTACTTC CASSPPGGRSYEQYF
TRBD1 TRBJ1-4 TRBV28 NA TGTGCCAGCAGTTTAAGAAAGTCTCGGGACAGGTCAGAAAAACTGTTTTTT CASSLRKSRDRSEKLFF